Given below is one T cell receptor beta chain in context. Which antigen it targets is not known. The record has no base qualities; no much larger clone is one base away. V gives up 1 base and J gives up 3 bases, and the segment between their germline ends measures 9 bases. The CDR3 holds 15 amino acids from the cysteine to the phenylalanine. The kept DNA is CDR3 alone, 45 bases in frame from the first base. Data came from an Illumina HiSeq 1500. TCRdb itself trimmed the public reads at Q25 with fastp, ran MiXCR and retained productive beta chains. For every CDR3 protein sequence, its rows merge into one entry that carries the most common genes and DNA. The sample profile shows about 530,000 distinct CDR3 sequences; more than 20% of them were found once. The top ten hold roughly 13% of the sample. This sample is drawn from a study of T cell repertoires in cytomegalovirus infection (dated by TCRdb to about 2019). Regarding the research as a whole: Because public TCR beta signatures pointed to carriage of CMV infection together with the matching HLA type, the HLA type of each donor mattered for the analysis. General study outcomes and caveats: The ex vivo response was dominated by HLA-C-restricted CMV-specific TCR beta clonotypes, and the single most frequent clonotype in two of eight donors was supplied by these HLA-C-restricted clonotypes. Cumulative frequency of public TCR beta family members discriminated carriers of CMV infection plus the relevant HLA type in this cohort and an independent roughly 340-donor cohort.

Rearrangement joined TRBV12-3 or TRBV12-4 to TRBJ2-2; no confident D gene assignment can be made. The TCR was taken from a human donor in good health (CMV status not recorded). Some clones in this sample may be carry-over from other donors' samples. Sequenced sample: PBMCs. The CDR3 corresponds to CASSLGQIDTGELFF. The bases are TGTGCCAGCAGTTTAGGGCAGATAGACACCGGGGAGCTGTTTTTT.